This T cell receptor beta chain is drawn from a study of T cell clusters in autoimmune cytopenias. Study-level findings and limits: Primary autoimmune cytopenia patients seemingly lacked the physiological T cell clusters found in healthy donors.

Each sample's input was approximately 0.25 ug genomic DNA, 35,000 to 40,000 genome equivalents. The germline CDR1 and CDR2 sequences are LNHDA and SQIVND (reference sequence). The CDR3 contains 15 residues. TRB rearrangements were amplified by touch-down multiplex PCR with mixed TRB-A/B primers. TCRdb reprocessed the multiplex PCR reads and keeps a single row for each CDR3 protein, giving no DNA. This table holds 3,500 to 4,000 distinct CDR3 sequences. This clonotype is labeled medium-sized (0.01 to 0.1%) based on frequency. Its antigen is not identified. This chain joins TRBV19 and TRBJ2-4; TCRdb's D call of TRBD2 is untestable without DNA. The clonotype was recovered from a human donor with an autoimmune cytopenia or autoimmune hepatitis (not recorded which). Sequences were obtained from peripheral blood. The CDR3 loop is CASSSGTSGMDGLYF. The full variable domain, its missing parts supplied by reference TRBV19 and TRBJ2-4, is DGGITQSPKYLFRKEGQNVTLSCEQNLNHDAMYWYRQDPGQGLRLIYYSQIVNDFQKGDIAEGYSVSREKKESFPLTVTSAQKNPTAFYLCASSSGTSGMDGLYFGAGTRLSVL.